The present entry profiles one TCR beta chain with its context. The entry originates in a study of blood T cell repertoires in COVID-19. About the research overall: PBMCs, B-cell-depleted T cells, or T cells provided the cDNA or gDNA that made up the material.

Germline CDR1 SGHRS, CDR2 YFSETQ. V gave up 0 bases and J gave up 7 bases, with 16 bases separating them. CDR3 size: 15 residues. Per the study methods: Researchers report that nucleated cell counts were estimated from reference gene primer amplification. TCRdb's table, derived via immunoSEQ multiplex PCR, lists solely in-frame clones and lacks some. V, J and clone size reflect that table, while D and trimming were determined from the DNA. Among about 480,000 clones listed, 70% to 90% were seen once. V usage is TRBV5-1 and J usage is TRBJ1-2; D is unresolved. The sequenced sample was PBMCs or T cells enriched from blood (not recorded which). The receptor was derived from a woman between 40 and 50 years old who had recovered from COVID-19. DNA for the CDR3: TGCGCCAGCAGCTTGGCCTTTATGGGCAGTGGTGGCTACACCTTC. Encoded protein: CASSLAFMGSGGYTF.